Below, 9 T cell receptor beta chains from the same sample are listed, as sequenced in a study of TIL therapy for anti-PD-1-resistant metastatic lung cancer. The libraries were made with immunoSEQ v3. Profiled with immunoSEQ multiplex PCR; TCRdb holds only in-frame clones, not every one. The table records about 20,000 clones, about 80% of them present only once. Regarding time point: pre-treatment sample, taken before nivolumab and TIL therapy. The sequenced sample was blood, obtained at baseline. The receptors shown here come from a person between 25 and 79 years old with non-small cell lung cancer.

The chain uses TRBV5-6 and TRBJ1-4; 8 positions agree with TRBD1. In germline, CDR1 is SGHDT, CDR2 YYEEEE. The CDR3 covers 15 residues. V lost 4 bases to trimming and J lost 8 bases; unmatched junction nucleotides: 10. The CDR3 loop is CASSPRQGIGEKLFF. CDR3 sequence (DNA): TGTGCCAGCAGCCCAAGACAGGGGATAGGGGAAAAACTGTTTTTT. Combining the CDR3 with reference TRBV5-6 and TRBJ1-4 gives the whole variable domain DAGVTQSPTHLIKTRGQQVTLRCSPKSGHDTVSWYQQALGQGPQFIFQYYEEEERQRGNFPDRFSGHQFPNYSSELNVNALLLGDSALYLCASSPRQGIGEKLFFGSGTQLSVL.

The chain joins TRBV28 to TRBJ1-2; maybe TRBD1 (6 bases). In germline, CDR1 is MDHEN, CDR2 SYDVKM. The V and J ends lost 3 bases and 8 bases respectively, with 13 bases between them. This CDR3 contains 13 residues. The CDR3 region has the DNA TGTGCCAGCAGTTTCACAGGGCCGCGCGGCTACACCTTC. Protein: CASSFTGPRGYTF.

This chain connects TRBV4-2 to TRBJ2-2; TRBD1 aligns across 10 bases. Germline V gene sequence: CDR1 LGHNA, CDR2 YNFKEQ. J gave up 4 bases and V 4 bases, and 3 bases lay outside the gene matches. This CDR3 comprises 15 residues. The CDR3 sequence is CASSPDRGRTGELFF. CDR3 DNA sequence: TGTGCCAGCAGCCCAGACAGGGGGCGCACCGGGGAGCTGTTTTTT.

The chain recombines TRBV5-1 with TRBJ2-5; TRBD2 matches 14 bases. Germline CDR1 is SGHRS and CDR2 is YFSETQ. The junction had 5 bases not matched to a gene; V was cut back by 5 bases and J by 5 bases. The CDR3 is 15 amino acids. Here the CDR3 DNA reads TGCGCCAGCAGGTGGGGGACTAGCGGGAGTGAGACCCAGTACTTC. Translating it yields CASRWGTSGSETQYF.

This clone came up a few times. The chain links TRBV2 to TRBJ1-1, with D unclear. Germline-derived CDR1 and CDR2 are SNHLY and FYNNEI. V shed 8 bases and J shed 0 bases, with 4 bases lying between them. The CDR3 spans 11 residues. The CDR3 reads CASQMNTEAFF. CDR3 bases: TGTGCCAGCCAAATGAACACTGAAGCTTTCTTT.

The chain carries TRBV27 and TRBJ1-3; D gene unclear. Trimming cost V 5 bases and J 1 base, with 6 bases left between them. The CDR3 spans 13 residues. CDR1 MNHEY and CDR2 SMNVEV come from the germline V gene (reference sequence). The DNA for the CDR3 is TGTGCCAGCAGTACACGTTCTGGAAACACCATATATTTT. Amino acid sequence: CASSTRSGNTIYF.

This chain links TRBV27 with TRBJ1-2; possible D gene TRBD1, 5 bases. Per germline, CDR1 MNHEY and CDR2 SMNVEV (reference sequence). The CDR3 is 14 amino acids. Trimming took off 1 base at V and 2 bases at J, with 8 bases between the two ends. The CDR3 DNA reads TGTGCCAGCAGTTTATTGGGGCCGAACTATGGCTACACCTTC. Its protein is CASSLLGPNYGYTF.

V and J are TRBV9 and TRBJ2-3; D unresolved. Germline V gene lookup returns CDR1 SGDLS and CDR2 YYNGEE. With 4 bases removed from V and 1 base from J, the gap between germline ends came to 13 bases. The CDR3 contains 15 residues. The CDR3 region is CASSSSLWGTDTQYF. CDR3 in DNA: TGTGCCAGCAGCTCCAGCTTGTGGGGCACAGATACGCAGTATTTT.

The chain uses TRBV19 and TRBJ2-2; D gene unclear. The CDR3 totals 18 residues. Germline CDR1 is LNHDA and CDR2 is SQIVND (reference sequence). The V and J ends lost 1 base and 0 bases respectively, with 15 bases between them. The CDR3 region has the DNA TGTGCCAGTAGTATAGGGTGGGCTACCGCAGCGAACACCGGGGAGCTGTTTTTT. Residues: CASSIGWATAANTGELFF.